This T cell receptor beta chain was captured by sequencing in a study of regulatory T cells in long-lasting Graves disease. This clonotype came up a few times. Its specificity is not known. A much larger clone lies a single base off, so this may be a read error. Germline CDR1 and CDR2: MDHEN and SYDVKM. The CDR3 covers 15 residues. Study outcomes and limitations: Favored gene segments in persistent disease were TRBV28, TRBJ1-2 and TRBJ2-5. Not thyroid tissue but only peripheral blood was studied.

Time point meaning: newly diagnosed GD, antithyroid drugs for less than 3 months. Construction of the TCR library relied on RNA isolated from PBMCs. Building the TCR beta libraries relied on iRepertoire HTBI primers, and CDR3 regions underwent Arm-PCR. TCRdb used MiXCR to reprocess the multiplex PCR reads, holding one entry per CDR3 protein. The data show around 320,000 distinct CDR3 sequences, over 15% seen once. In addition, the sample was reused for a study of T cells in Graves' hyperthyroidism and ophthalmopathy.

The J gene is TRBJ2-3, the V gene TRBV28, with TRBD1 identical over 7 bases. The assigned J gene may be wrong: the sequence end matches TRBJ2-5 better. Source: peripheral blood mononuclear cells (PBMCs), taken at new diagnosis, from a patient treated with antithyroid drugs. This receptor was identified in a man aged 40-50 years with Graves disease. The CDR3 here is CASSVIPGQKEAQYF. The CDR3 DNA reads TGTGCCAGCAGTGTAATTCCGGGACAGAAAGAGGCCCAGTACTTC.